This T cell receptor beta chain came from a study of CD8 T cells in Susac syndrome. Trimming pared 8 bases from V and 4 bases from J, leaving 30 bases between. Germline CDR1 and CDR2: MNHNS and SASEGT. The CDR3 covers 19 residues. RNA amounts of roughly 0.45 to 1 ug underwent reverse transcription with random hexamers. Coverage of TCR beta CDR3 amplification by immunoSEQ multiplex PCR extended to 54 Vbeta and 13 Jbeta. Each CDR3 protein gets one entry after TCRdb re-called the immunoSEQ multiplex PCR reads with MiXCR. This sample yields hundreds of thousands of distinct CDR3 sequences, of which more than 75% are seen a single time; over 0.09% belongs to the top ten.

This sequence originates from a human donor with multiple sclerosis. V is TRBV6-1 and J is TRBJ1-5; TRBD1 is a possible D gene (6 bases). Specimen: CD8+ T cells from PBMCs. The CDR3 bases are TGTGCCAGCTCCCTGGGGGGGACAAAAGCATTAGAGGGAAATCAGCCCCAGCATTTT. Translating it yields CASSLGGTKALEGNQPQHF.